The TCR beta chain described here comes from a study of OX40 agonist ivuxolimab in advanced cancers. Study-level information: Having had anti-PD-1, anti-PD-L1 or anti-CTLA-4 therapy before was allowed, and over 35% had some. Study-level findings and limits: Clonal expansion by week 6 occurred in CD4+ and CD8+ blood T cells (at 0.1 to 3.0 mg/kg).

Libraries were prepared by immunoSEQ multiplex PCR; TCRdb keeps only in-frame clonotypes and omits some of them. The sample has 67,000 or so clones, 70% to 90% seen once. Patients with a history of autoimmune disease or on systemic immunosuppression were excluded. Trimming cost V 0 bases and J 1 base, with 17 bases left between them. CDR3 size: 18 residues. Germline CDR1 is WSHSY and CDR2 is SAAADI. Comments on this clone: The antigen remains undetermined.

The V and J genes are TRBV10-2 and TRBJ2-3; D gene unclear. The receptor's source is an adult with an advanced solid tumor such as melanoma, head and neck, liver or kidney cancer. The sequencing used CD4+ or CD8+ T cells sorted from blood, collected in a trial of the OX40 agonist ivuxolimab. CDR3 amino acids: CASSESVRAAGRTDTQYF. For the CDR3, the DNA is TGCGCCAGCAGTGAGTCCGTACGGGCGGCAGGACGCACAGATACGCAGTATTTT.